This entry lists 31 T cell receptor beta chains sequenced from one sample in a study of blood T cell repertoires in COVID-19 (dated by TCRdb to between 2020 and 2021). The library was made by the immunoSEQ multiplex PCR assay. This is the immuneACCESS table as TCRdb keeps it, with only in-frame sequences that have V and J called. A part of the clones is gone; compared with another copy, unresolved V genes explain less than half, and the rest is unexplained. The sample table lists about 240,000 clones, more than 85% of them with a count of one. Less than 8.5% of the sample is held by the ten biggest clonotypes. Material: peripheral blood. The receptors were sampled from a woman in her 70s with active or convalescent COVID-19.

The V gene is TRBV19, the J gene TRBJ1-4; D is unresolved. Germline CDR1 LNHDA, CDR2 SQIVND (reference sequence). The CDR3 is 14 amino acids. The germline V and J ends were trimmed by 6 bases and 0 bases, with 8 bases remaining between them. CDR3 bases: TGTGCCAGTAGGCCAGTTGCAACTAATGAAAAACTGTTTTTT. It specifies CASRPVATNEKLFF.

The chain is built from TRBV27 and TRBJ1-5; 10 positions match TRBD1. Trimming at V came to 6 bases and at J to 3 bases, leaving 11 bases not matched to a gene. There are 17 residues in the CDR3. Germline V gene sequence: CDR1 MNHEY, CDR2 SMNVEV (reference sequence). The CDR3 loop is CASSFLTGTGVNQPQHF. The DNA for the CDR3 is TGTGCCAGCAGCTTTCTTACCGGGACAGGGGTCAATCAGCCCCAGCATTTT.

J is TRBJ1-1 and V is TRBV5-1, with TRBD1 matching over 9 bases. Germline lookup yields CDR1 SGHRS and CDR2 YFSETQ. CDR3 length: 14 amino acids. V shed 0 bases, J shed 4 bases, and the junction held 1 base outside the gene matches. The CDR3 spells CASSLGDRATEAFF. The CDR3 region has the DNA TGCGCCAGCAGCTTGGGGGACAGGGCCACTGAAGCTTTCTTT.

The chain has TRBV10-3 and TRBJ1-1; 7 bases map to TRBD1. Germline loops: CDR1 ENHRY, CDR2 SYGVKD. CDR3 size: 15 residues. Trimming took 3 bases from V and 0 from J; bases not matched to a gene: 4. CDR3 loop: CAISEQGHLNTEAFF. The CDR3 region has the DNA TGTGCCATCAGTGAACAGGGGCACCTGAACACTGAAGCTTTCTTT.

The chain employs TRBV9 and TRBJ2-7; 7 positions agree with TRBD1. The V segment lost 4 bases and the J segment 5 bases; nucleotides outside the gene matches: 9. This CDR3 is 14 amino acids long. The germline V gene has CDR1 SGDLS and CDR2 YYNGEE. CDR3 protein: CASSIGDSANEQYF. The CDR3 bases are TGTGCCAGCAGCATTGGGGACAGTGCCAACGAGCAGTACTTC.

The V and J genes are TRBV9 and TRBJ2-1; TRBD2 might be the D (5 bases). In germline, CDR1 is SGDLS, CDR2 YYNGEE. Between the trimmed V and J ends, which lost 1 base and 4 bases, there was a span of 9 bases. The CDR3 loop spans 14 amino acids. The CDR3 DNA follows: TGTGCCAGCAGCGTAAGCGGACTTTACAATGAGCAGTTCTTC. Amino acid sequence: CASSVSGLYNEQFF. Full variable domain (missing parts from reference TRBV9 and TRBJ2-1): DSGVTQTPKHLITATGQRVTLRCSPRSGDLSVYWYQQSLDQGLQFLIQYYNGEERAKGNILERFSAQQFPDLHSELNLSSLELGDSALYFCASSVSGLYNEQFFGPGTRLTVL.

In its sample, this clone was seen a few times. The CDR3 reads CASSFLARDTEAFF. Written as DNA, the CDR3 is TGTGCCAGCAGTTTTCTTGCGAGGGACACTGAAGCTTTCTTT. The chain joins TRBV6-2 or TRBV6-3 to TRBJ1-1; D uncertain. Trimming shortened V by 4 bases and J by 3 bases, and 12 bases separated the two germline ends. Germline loops: CDR1 MNHEY, CDR2 SVGEGT. This CDR3 region has 14 residues.

This CDR3 is CASSNPSQGDENIQYF. The CDR3 DNA follows: TGTGCCAGCAGCAATCCGTCTCAGGGGGACGAAAACATTCAGTACTTC. The chain uses TRBV7-9 and TRBJ2-4; the match to TRBD1 covers 7 bases. The V gene end was trimmed by 5 bases and the J gene end by 5 bases; junction bases not matched to a gene: 12. Looked up from germline, CDR1 is SEHNR and CDR2 is FQNEAQ (reference sequence). There are 16 residues in the CDR3.

The CDR3: CASSYDSYNSPLHF. The CDR3 DNA reads as TGTGCCAGCAGTTACGACAGCTATAATTCACCCCTCCACTTT. V usage is TRBV25-1 and J usage is TRBJ1-6; tentatively, D is TRBD1 (5 bases). CDR3 length equals 14 residues. Trimming took off 5 bases at V and 3 bases at J, with 8 bases between the two ends. The V gene's germline CDR1 is MGHDK and CDR2 SYGVNS.

V usage is TRBV7-2 and J usage is TRBJ1-6; TRBD1 aligns across 8 bases. There are 14 residues in the CDR3. Germline V gene lookup returns CDR1 SGHTA and CDR2 FQGNSA. V dropped 1 base and J dropped 9; count of bases not matched to a gene: 2. CDR3 sequence: CASSLDRGASPLHF. For the CDR3, the DNA is TGTGCCAGCAGCTTAGACAGGGGGGCTTCACCCCTCCACTTT.

This chain's CDR3 is CASSVEQGAGNTIYF. DNA for the CDR3: TGTGCCAGCAGTGTAGAACAGGGGGCTGGAAACACCATATATTTT. The chain is built from TRBV2 and TRBJ1-3; TRBD1 matches 8 bases. This CDR3 contains 15 residues. The germline CDR1 and CDR2 sequences are SNHLY and FYNNEI. J gave up 2 bases and V 4 bases, and 4 bases lay outside the gene matches.

V and J are TRBV29-1 and TRBJ1-2; no reliable D call. The CDR3 extends over 13 amino acids. V was clipped by 4 bases and J by 1 base, with 10 bases between them. CDR1 and CDR2 from the germline V gene are SQVTM and ANQGSEA. CDR3: CSVGNSLNYGYTF. The CDR3 DNA is TGCAGCGTTGGTAACTCCCTTAACTATGGCTACACCTTC. Using reference TRBV29-1 and TRBJ1-2 for the parts outside the CDR3, the full variable domain is SAVISQKPSRDICQRGTSLTIQCQVDSQVTMMFWYRQQPGQSLTLIATANQGSEATYESGFVIDKFPISRPNLTFSTLTVSNMSPEDSSIYLCSVGNSLNYGYTFGSGTRLTVV.

V and J are TRBV18 and TRBJ1-4; D not certain. The CDR3 covers 14 residues. Germline V CDR1 and CDR2: KGHSH, LQKENI. The V end was cut by 3 bases, the J end by 4 bases, with 9 bases between. DNA of the CDR3: TGTGCCAGCTCACCGTCGAGAGGTAATGAAAAACTGTTTTTT. This codes for CASSPSRGNEKLFF. Together with reference TRBV18 and TRBJ1-4, the CDR3 gives the full variable domain: NAGVMQNPRHLVRRRGQEARLRCSPMKGHSHVYWYRQLPEEGLKFMVYLQKENIIDESGMPKERFSAEFPKEGPSILRIQQVVRGDSAAYFCASSPSRGNEKLFFGSGTQLSVL.

This chain joins TRBV12-5 and TRBJ1-2; TRBD1 aligns across 7 bases. The CDR3 contains 15 residues. CDR1 LGHNT and CDR2 FRNRAP come from the germline V gene. Trimming took 1 base from V and 4 from J; bases not matched to a gene: 6. CDR3 DNA: TGTGCTAGTGGTTTGGGGCCGGGACAGCTCTATGGCTACACCTTC. Translated, it gives CASGLGPGQLYGYTF.

The rearrangement joins TRBV10-2 to TRBJ2-5, with D uncertain. CDR1 WSHSY and CDR2 SAAADI come from the germline V gene. This CDR3 is built from 11 residues. V lost 8 bases and J lost 2, with 6 bases in between. The CDR3 bases are TGCGCCAGCTTACAGCAAGAGACCCAGTACTTC. Amino acids: CASLQQETQYF.

CDR3 loop: CASSTNLMTATMNTEAFF. In DNA, the CDR3 is TGTGCCAGCAGTACCAACCTTATGACAGCTACCATGAACACTGAAGCTTTCTTT. V is TRBV27 and J is TRBJ1-1; possibly TRBD1 for D (5 bases). V was clipped by 5 bases and J by 0 bases, with 22 bases between them. This CDR3 spans 18 amino acids. The germline V gene has CDR1 MNHEY and CDR2 SMNVEV (reference sequence).

This clone has more than one count but fewer than ten. This chain uses TRBV7-2 with TRBJ1-6, with no clear D. V shed 3 bases and J shed 8 bases, with 14 bases lying between them. Germline CDR1 and CDR2: SGHTA and FQGNSA. This CDR3 comprises 15 residues. The CDR3 sequence: CASSFGGGNYSPLHF. CDR3 in DNA: TGTGCCAGCAGCTTCGGCGGAGGCAACTATTCACCCCTCCACTTT.

The chain couples TRBV5-1 to TRBJ2-1; 9 nucleotides agree with TRBD2. The germline CDR1 and CDR2 sequences are SGHRS and YFSETQ. The V segment lost 0 bases and the J segment 10 bases; nucleotides outside the gene matches: 2. This CDR3 is 13 amino acids long. The CDR3 reads CASSLVLAGEQFF. CDR3 bases: TGCGCCAGCAGCTTGGTCCTAGCGGGGGAGCAGTTCTTC.

This clone was found a few times. V usage is TRBV6-5 and J usage is TRBJ1-2; D unclear. There are 16 residues in the CDR3. Germline CDR1 MNHEY, CDR2 SVGAGI. Trimming cost V 2 bases and J 2 bases, with 15 bases left between them. CDR3 sequence (DNA): TGTGCCAGCAGTTACAACATTTGGGCCTCAAACTATGGCTACACCTTC. Amino acids: CASSYNIWASNYGYTF.

This chain connects TRBV2 to TRBJ1-5; no firm D call. Trimming took 6 bases from V and 4 from J, leaving 10 bases between them. This CDR3 has 13 amino acids. CDR1 and CDR2 from the germline V gene are SNHLY and FYNNEI. The chain's CDR3 is CASRVRGNQPQHF. For the CDR3, the DNA is TGTGCCAGCAGAGTACGGGGAAATCAGCCCCAGCATTTT.

The chain is built from TRBV7-9 and TRBJ1-4, with 9 bases matching TRBD1. V lost 5 bases to trimming and J lost 8 bases; unmatched junction nucleotides: 9. Germline V CDR1 and CDR2: SEHNR, FQNEAQ (reference sequence). The CDR3 length is 15 residues. The CDR3 sequence is CASSRNRGHLEKLFF. In DNA form, the CDR3 reads TGTGCCAGCAGCCGAAACAGGGGGCATTTAGAAAAACTGTTTTTT.

The V gene is TRBV10-2, the J gene TRBJ1-2; D gene uncertain. The V gene's germline CDR1 is WSHSY and CDR2 SAAADI. Deletions cut 6 bases from V and 3 bases from J, with 14 bases between. This CDR3 region has 14 residues. DNA of the CDR3: TGCGCCAGCAGGGCAGGCTACGGGGACTATGGCTACACCTTC. Protein: CASRAGYGDYGYTF.

The count of this clone is one. V and J are TRBV5-4 and TRBJ2-3; 10 bases are a match to TRBD2. The V gene end was trimmed by 0 bases and the J gene end by 4 bases; junction bases not matched to a gene: 5. CDR3 length equals 16 residues. CDR1 SGHNT and CDR2 YYREEE come from the germline V gene (reference sequence). DNA of the CDR3: TGTGCCAGCAGCTTGGTTCTGAGCGGGGGGGCAGATACGCAGTATTTT. Its translation is CASSLVLSGGADTQYF. The full variable domain, completed using reference TRBV5-4 and TRBJ2-3, is ETGVTQSPTHLIKTRGQQVTLRCSSQSGHNTVSWYQQALGQGPQFIFQYYREEENGRGNFPPRFSGLQFPNYSSELNVNALELDDSALYLCASSLVLSGGADTQYFGPGTRLTVL.

CDR3 in amino acids: CASSQTQAMNTEAFF. The CDR3 DNA is TGTGCCAGCTCACAGACTCAAGCTATGAACACTGAAGCTTTCTTT. This sequence joins TRBV18 and TRBJ1-1; D is undetermined. CDR3 size: 15 residues. Trimming cost V 4 bases and J 0 bases, with 12 bases left between them. CDR1 and CDR2 from the germline V gene are KGHSH and LQKENI.

The rearrangement uses TRBV6-2 or TRBV6-3 and TRBJ2-3, with a possible D match to TRBD2 (6 bases). Trimming removed 6 bases from V and 0 bases from J, with 16 bases in between. Germline CDR1 is MNHEY and CDR2 is SVGEGT. This CDR3 contains 16 residues. The CDR3 region is CASSPLAGLSTDTQYF. In DNA, the CDR3 is TGTGCCAGCAGCCCCCTGGCGGGGCTTAGCACAGATACGCAGTATTTT.

The rearrangement joins TRBV6-5 to TRBJ2-2; 7 bases line up with TRBD2. The germline V gene encodes CDR1 MNHEY and CDR2 SVGAGI. The CDR3 runs 15 residues. Unmatched junction bases numbered 7, after V lost 6 bases and J lost 3 bases. The CDR3 loop is CASRVLAGDTGELFF. The CDR3 coding sequence is TGTGCCAGCAGAGTTTTGGCGGGGGACACCGGGGAGCTGTTTTTT.

J is TRBJ1-1 and V is TRBV11-3; D ambiguous. Germline V gene sequence: CDR1 SGHNT, CDR2 YENEEA. The V gene lost 1 base and the J gene lost 1 base, with 7 bases spanning the gap. The CDR3 covers 14 residues. DNA for the CDR3: TGTGCCAGCAGCTTAGGTCCTACGAACACTGAAGCTTTCTTT. Protein sequence: CASSLGPTNTEAFF.

This chain connects TRBV19 to TRBJ1-6; a possible D gene is TRBD1 (5 bases). Trimming pared 0 bases from V and 12 bases from J, leaving 18 bases between. Germline CDR1 is LNHDA and CDR2 is SQIVND (reference sequence). The CDR3 length is 16 residues. The CDR3 sequence: CASSIDRGTVIEPLHF. The CDR3, as DNA: TGTGCCAGTAGTATAGATCGGGGGACGGTGATTGAACCCCTCCACTTT.

The chain links TRBV3-1 (or the pseudogene TRBV3-2) to TRBJ2-5; D gene uncertain. The V gene's germline CDR1 is LGHDT and CDR2 YNNKEL (reference sequence). V lost 2 bases, J lost 7 bases, and 8 bases lay in between. The length of the CDR3 is 12 residues. In DNA, the CDR3 is TGTGCCAGCAGCCAAATCAGTGGGACCCAGTACTTC. Its translation: CASSQISGTQYF.

This clone was found once. The chain has TRBV6-2 or TRBV6-3 and TRBJ1-1, with D unclear. The CDR3 length is 15 residues. Germline assignment: CDR1 MNHEY and CDR2 SVGEGT. V shed 6 bases and J shed 0 bases, with 14 bases lying between them. The CDR3 protein is CASSSWTVMNTEAFF. The CDR3 bases are TGTGCCAGCAGCTCTTGGACTGTAATGAACACTGAAGCTTTCTTT.

This clone appeared once. V usage is TRBV18 and J usage is TRBJ1-1; 7 nucleotides match TRBD1. The CDR3 is 13 residues long. The V gene end was trimmed by 3 bases and the J gene end by 5 bases; junction bases not matched to a gene: 3. The germline gives CDR1 KGHSH, CDR2 LQKENI. CDR3 nucleotides: TGTGCCAGCTCACCGAAGGACAGGACTGAAGCTTTCTTT. It specifies CASSPKDRTEAFF.